This T cell receptor beta chain was identified during a study of T cell responses to AZD1222 COVID-19 vaccine. Notes on the study in general: Donors, mostly white British, included more females; clonal diversity was possibly underestimated.

Only in-frame clones appear in the TCRdb table, and some are missing; sequencing was by immunoSEQ multiplex PCR. The table records tens of thousands of clones, around 85% of them present only once. With regard to this clone: The antigen is undetermined.

The CDR3 has 15 amino acids. Germline V gene data show CDR1 as MNHEY and CDR2 as SVGAGI. With 6 bases clipped from V and 5 bases from J, the junction kept 8 bases outside the gene matches. The sequences come from peripheral blood, collected on day 0 of AZD1222 vaccination. The chain employs TRBV6-5 and TRBJ2-2, with 8 nucleotides matching TRBD2. The receptor's source is an adult in good health. The CDR3 sequence is CASRSGRSETGELFF. The CDR3 bases are TGTGCCAGCAGAAGCGGGAGATCGGAGACCGGGGAGCTGTTTTTT.